This T cell receptor beta chain was recovered during a study of CD4+ T cells in melanoma. Study results and limitations: CD8+ T cell, macrophage and B cell function reportedly correlated with neoantigen-specific CD4+ T cells.

Produced via immunoSEQ multiplex PCR; TCRdb's table is partial and in-frame only. The sample lists approximately 7,000 clones, around two thirds occurring once. The V end lost 1 base, the J end lost 13 bases, and 21 bases lay between the germline ends. The CDR3 has 15 amino acids. The V gene's germline CDR1 is SGHDT and CDR2 YYEEEE. About this clone itself: Its matching antigen is unknown.

This clonotype was obtained from a human donor with melanoma. The chain uses TRBV5-6 and TRBJ2-1, with D possibly matching TRBD2 (6 bases). The source material was cells from a culture (not recorded whether cultured in vitro). The CDR3 DNA sequence: TGTGCCAGCAGCTTGTCCGCCCTAGCGAGGAGAGGTCAGTTCTTC. Translation gives CASSLSALARRGQFF.